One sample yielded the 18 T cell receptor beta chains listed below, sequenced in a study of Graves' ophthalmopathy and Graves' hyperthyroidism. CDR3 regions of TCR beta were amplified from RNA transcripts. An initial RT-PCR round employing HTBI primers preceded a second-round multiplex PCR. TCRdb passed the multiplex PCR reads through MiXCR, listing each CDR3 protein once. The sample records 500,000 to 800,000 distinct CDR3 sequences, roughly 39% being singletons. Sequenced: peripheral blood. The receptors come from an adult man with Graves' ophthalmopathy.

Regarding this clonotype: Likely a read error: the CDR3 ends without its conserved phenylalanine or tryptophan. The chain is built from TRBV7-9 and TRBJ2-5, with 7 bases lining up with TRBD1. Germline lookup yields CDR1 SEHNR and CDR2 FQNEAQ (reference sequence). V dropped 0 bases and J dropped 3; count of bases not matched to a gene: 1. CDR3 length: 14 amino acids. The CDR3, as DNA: TGTGCCAGCAGCTTAGCCGGGACAGAAGAGACCCAGTACGTC. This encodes CASSLAGTEETQYV.

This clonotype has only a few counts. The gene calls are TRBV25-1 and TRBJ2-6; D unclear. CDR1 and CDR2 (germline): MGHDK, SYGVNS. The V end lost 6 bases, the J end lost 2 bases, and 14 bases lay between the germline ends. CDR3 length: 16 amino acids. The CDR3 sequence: CASSHAMSTGANVLTF. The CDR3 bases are TGTGCCAGCAGCCACGCTATGAGCACTGGGGCCAACGTCCTGACTTTC.

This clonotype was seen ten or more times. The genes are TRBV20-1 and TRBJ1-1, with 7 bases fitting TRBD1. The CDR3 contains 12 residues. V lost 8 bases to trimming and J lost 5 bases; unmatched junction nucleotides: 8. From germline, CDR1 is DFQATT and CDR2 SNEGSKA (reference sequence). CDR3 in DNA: TGCAGTACGCGACAGGGCTTGACTGAAGCTTTCTTT. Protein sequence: CSTRQGLTEAFF.

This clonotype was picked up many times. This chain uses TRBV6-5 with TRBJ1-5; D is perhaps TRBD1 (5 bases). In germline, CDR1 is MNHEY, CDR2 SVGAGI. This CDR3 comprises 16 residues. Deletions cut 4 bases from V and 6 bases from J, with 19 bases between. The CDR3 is CASSFPGPEGAQPQHF. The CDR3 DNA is TGTGCCAGCAGTTTTCCGGGACCCGAGGGAGCTCAGCCCCAGCATTTT.

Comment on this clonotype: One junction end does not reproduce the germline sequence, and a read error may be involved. Here the CDR3 DNA reads TGTGCCAGACCCAGGGGACAGGCCAATTCACCCCTTCACTTT. It is translated as CARPRGQANSPLHF. The V gene is TRBV7-6, the J gene TRBJ1-6; TRBD1 aligns across 8 bases. This CDR3 comprises 14 residues. CDR1 and CDR2 (germline): SGHVS, FNYEAQ. The variable domain in full, completed from reference TRBV7-6 and TRBJ1-6, reads GAGVSQSPRYKVTKRGQDVALRCDPISGHVSLYWYRQALGQGPEFLTYFNYEAQQDKSGLPNDRFSAERPEGSISTLTIQRTEQRDSAMYRCARPRGQANSPLHFGNGTRLTVT.

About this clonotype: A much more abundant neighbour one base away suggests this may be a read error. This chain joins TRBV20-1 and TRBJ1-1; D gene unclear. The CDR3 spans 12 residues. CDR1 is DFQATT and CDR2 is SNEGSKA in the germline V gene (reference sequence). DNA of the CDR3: TGCAGTGCCACGGGAGGGCGCGGTGAAGCTCTCTTT. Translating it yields CSATGGRGEALF.

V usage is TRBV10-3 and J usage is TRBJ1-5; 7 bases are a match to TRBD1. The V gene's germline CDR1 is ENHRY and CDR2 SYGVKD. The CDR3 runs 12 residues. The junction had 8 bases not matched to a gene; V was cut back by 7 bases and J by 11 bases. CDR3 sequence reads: CAITPGGSTQHF. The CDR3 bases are TGTGCCATCACACCAGGGGGTTCAACCCAGCATTTT.

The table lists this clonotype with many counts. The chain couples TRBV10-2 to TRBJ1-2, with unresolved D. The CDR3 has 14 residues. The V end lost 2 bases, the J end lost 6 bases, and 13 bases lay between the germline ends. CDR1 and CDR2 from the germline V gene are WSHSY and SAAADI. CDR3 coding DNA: TGCGCCAGCAGTGAGAGGCGGGGAGGGCATGGCTACACCTTC. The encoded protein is CASSERRGGHGYTF.

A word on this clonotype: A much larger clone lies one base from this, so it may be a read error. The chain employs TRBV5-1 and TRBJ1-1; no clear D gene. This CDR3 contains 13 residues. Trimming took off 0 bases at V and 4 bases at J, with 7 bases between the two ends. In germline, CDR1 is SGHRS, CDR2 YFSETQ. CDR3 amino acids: CASSLGHSTEAFF. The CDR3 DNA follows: TGCGCCAGCAGCTTGGGGCATAGCACTGAAGCTTTCTTT.

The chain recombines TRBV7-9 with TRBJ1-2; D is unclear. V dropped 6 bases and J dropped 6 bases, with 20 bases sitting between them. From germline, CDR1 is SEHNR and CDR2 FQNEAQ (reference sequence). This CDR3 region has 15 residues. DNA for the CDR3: TGTGCCAGCAGTGAAGTAGGAAGAGGGTTGGATGGCTACACCTTC. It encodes CASSEVGRGLDGYTF.

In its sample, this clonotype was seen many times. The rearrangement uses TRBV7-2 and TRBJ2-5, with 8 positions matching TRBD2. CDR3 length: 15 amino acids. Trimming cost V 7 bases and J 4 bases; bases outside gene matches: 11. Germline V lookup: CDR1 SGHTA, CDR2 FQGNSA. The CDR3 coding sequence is TGTGCCAGCAAGGCAGCGGGGGTGAGGGGAGAGACCCAGTACTTC. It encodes CASKAAGVRGETQYF. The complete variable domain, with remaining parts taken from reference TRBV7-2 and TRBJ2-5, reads GAGVSQSPSNKVTEKGKDVELRCDPISGHTALYWYRQSLGQGLEFLIYFQGNSAPDKSGLPSDRFSAERTGGSVSTLTIQRTQQEDSAVYLCASKAAGVRGETQYFGPGTRLLVL.

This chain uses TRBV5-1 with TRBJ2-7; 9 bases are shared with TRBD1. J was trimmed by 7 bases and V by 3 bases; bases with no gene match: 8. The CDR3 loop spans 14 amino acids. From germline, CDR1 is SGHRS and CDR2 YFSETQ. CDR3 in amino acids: CASSSGTGRIEQYF. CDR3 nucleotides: TGCGCCAGCAGCTCGGGGACAGGGAGGATAGAGCAGTACTTC.

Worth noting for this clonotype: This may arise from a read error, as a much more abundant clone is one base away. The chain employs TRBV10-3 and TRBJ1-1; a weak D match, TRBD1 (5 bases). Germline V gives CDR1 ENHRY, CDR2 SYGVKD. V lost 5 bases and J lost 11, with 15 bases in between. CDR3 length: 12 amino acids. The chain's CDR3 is CAISFPPGRAFF. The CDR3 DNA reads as TGTGCCATCAGTTTTCCCCCAGGGCGGGCTTTCTTT.

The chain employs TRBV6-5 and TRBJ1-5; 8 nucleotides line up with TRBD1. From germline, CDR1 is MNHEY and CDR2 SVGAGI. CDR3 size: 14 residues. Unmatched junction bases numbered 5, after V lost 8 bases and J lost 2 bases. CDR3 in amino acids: CASRRQGCNQPQHF. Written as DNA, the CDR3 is TGTGCCAGCCGGAGACAGGGGTGCAATCAGCCCCAGCATTTT.

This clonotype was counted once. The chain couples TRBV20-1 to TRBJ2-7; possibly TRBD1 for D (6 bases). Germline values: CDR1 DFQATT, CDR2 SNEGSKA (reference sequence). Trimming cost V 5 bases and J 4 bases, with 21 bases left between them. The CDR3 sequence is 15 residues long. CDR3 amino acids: CSAGRKGLGGYEQYF. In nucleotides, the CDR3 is TGCAGTGCTGGTAGAAAGGGGCTAGGGGGTTACGAGCAGTACTTC.

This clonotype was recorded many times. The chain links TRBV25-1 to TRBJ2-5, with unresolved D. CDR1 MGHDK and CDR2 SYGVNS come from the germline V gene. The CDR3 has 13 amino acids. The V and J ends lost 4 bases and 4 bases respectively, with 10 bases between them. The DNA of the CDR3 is TGTGCCAGCAGTGTGCCTACCCTAGAGACCCAGTACTTC. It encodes CASSVPTLETQYF. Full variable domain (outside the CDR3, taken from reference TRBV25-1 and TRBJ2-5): EADIYQTPRYLVIGTGKKITLECSQTMGHDKMYWYQQDPGMELHLIHYSYGVNSTEKGDLSSESTVSRIRTEHFPLTLESARPSHTSQYLCASSVPTLETQYFGPGTRLLVL.

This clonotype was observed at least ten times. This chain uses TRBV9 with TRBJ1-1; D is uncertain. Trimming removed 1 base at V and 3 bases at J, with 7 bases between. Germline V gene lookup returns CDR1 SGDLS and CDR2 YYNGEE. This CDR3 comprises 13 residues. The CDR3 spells CASSVTEYTEAFF. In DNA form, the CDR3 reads TGTGCCAGCAGCGTAACAGAGTACACTGAAGCTTTCTTT.

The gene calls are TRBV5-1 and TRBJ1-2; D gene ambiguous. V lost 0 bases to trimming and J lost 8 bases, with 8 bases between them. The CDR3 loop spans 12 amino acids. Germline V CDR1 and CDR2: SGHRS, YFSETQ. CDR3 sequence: CASSLEGLGYTF. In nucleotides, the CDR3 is TGCGCCAGCAGCTTGGAAGGACTCGGCTACACCTTC.